The rows below give T cell receptor beta chains drawn from one sample of a study of cytotoxic CD8 clonotypes in ibrutinib-treated CLL. Using immunoSEQ multiplex PCR, the repertoire was profiled, and TCRdb retains in-frame clones only, with some absent. The data hold about 250,000 clones, with around three quarters observed a single time. The sample here was PBMCs, taken after 24 months of ibrutinib treatment. All receptors come from a human donor with chronic lymphocytic leukemia. The CDR3 runs from the conserved cysteine through the conserved F or W. Fields, in order: CDR3 length, V gene, clone size, J gene, D gene, CDR3 protein, CDR3 DNA. The D gene is left open where the match is weak. Not all rows give a size; the values are once, few, many and, for expanded clones, a class.

>14|TRBV15|-|TRBJ2-7|TRBD1
CATSRGTGVYEQYF
TGTGCCACCAGCAGAGGAACAGGGGTCTACGAGCAGTACTTC
>15|TRBV11-3|-|TRBJ2-1|-
CASSLDYRVRNEQFF
TGTGCCAGCAGCTTAGATTACAGGGTGAGGAATGAGCAGTTCTTC
>16|TRBV11-1|few|TRBJ2-1|TRBD2
CASSFGAGVSSGEQFF
TGTGCCAGCAGCTTTGGGGCGGGAGTTTCTAGCGGTGAGCAGTTCTTC
>16|TRBV15|once|TRBJ2-4|-
CATSIGGGKAKNIQYF
TGTGCCACCAGCATAGGGGGAGGGAAGGCCAAAAACATTCAGTACTTC
>15|TRBV6-5|-|TRBJ2-1|TRBD2
CASSSLGRGYNEQFF
TGTGCCAGCAGTTCCCTGGGGCGGGGGTACAATGAGCAGTTCTTC
>12|TRBV29-1|-|TRBJ1-1|-
CSVRTADTEAFF
TGCAGCGTTCGGACCGCCGACACTGAAGCTTTCTTT
>15|TRBV11-2|-|TRBJ1-3|-
CASSRTGHSGNTIYF
TGTGCCAGCAGCCGTACAGGGCACTCTGGAAACACCATATATTTT
>14|TRBV5-1|once|TRBJ2-3|-
CASSLELGTDTQYF
TGCGCCAGCAGCTTGGAATTAGGCACAGATACGCAGTATTTT
>14|TRBV7-8|-|TRBJ2-1|-
CASSLATGDNEQFF
TGTGCCAGCAGCTTAGCGACGGGAGACAATGAGCAGTTCTTC
>11|TRBV7-9|few|TRBJ1-1|-
CASSRNTEAFF
TGTGCCAGCAGTAGGAACACTGAAGCTTTCTTT
>16|TRBV11-3|-|TRBJ2-3|TRBD1
CASSPRGPSSTDTQYF
TGTGCCAGCAGCCCTAGGGGGCCGTCAAGCACAGATACGCAGTATTTT
>12|TRBV5-1|-|TRBJ2-7|TRBD2
CASSAGEYEQYF
TGCGCCAGCAGCGCGGGGGAGTACGAGCAGTACTTC
>13|TRBV9|-|TRBJ2-5|-
CASSPVDDGTQYF
TGTGCCAGCAGCCCCGTCGATGATGGGACCCAGTACTTC
>16|TRBV5-1|few|TRBJ2-7|TRBD2
CASSFLPSGGLYEQYF
TGCGCCAGCAGCTTCCTTCCTAGCGGGGGCCTCTACGAGCAGTACTTC
>14|TRBV29-1|-|TRBJ1-1|-
CSVVPRTVNTEAFF
TGCAGCGTTGTTCCCCGGACGGTGAACACTGAAGCTTTCTTT
>11|TRBV7-9|-|TRBJ2-7|-
CAGGRAYEQYF
TGTGCCGGTGGCAGGGCCTACGAGCAGTACTTC
>14|TRBV11-2|-|TRBJ2-5|-
CASSPRRVMETQYF
TGTGCCAGCAGCCCGCGCAGGGTGATGGAGACCCAGTACTTC
>17|TRBV5-4|-|TRBJ1-4|-
CASSPGGRGTTNEKLFF
TGTGCCAGCAGCCCCGGAGGGAGGGGGACAACTAATGAAAAACTGTTTTTT
>14|TRBV19|-|TRBJ2-5|-
CASKRDSSLGTQYF
TGTGCCAGTAAGCGGGACAGCTCTCTCGGGACCCAGTACTTC
>13|TRBV6-5|-|TRBJ1-1|-
CASSAGQILRAFF
TGTGCCAGCAGTGCCGGACAGATACTTCGAGCTTTCTTT